This TCR beta chain was sequenced in a study of OX40 agonist ivuxolimab in advanced cancers. Per the germline V gene, CDR1 is SGDLS and CDR2 is YYNGEE. Losses at the gene ends were 0 bases for V and 3 bases for J; bases not matched to a gene: 5. CDR3 length: 15 amino acids. Some clones are missing from TCRdb's copy, which holds only in-frame ones; the method was immunoSEQ multiplex PCR. This table has around 80,000 clones, around 85% appearing once. The gene calls are TRBV9 and TRBJ2-7; 8 bases match TRBD2. Material: CD4+ or CD8+ T cells sorted from blood, obtained in a trial of the OX40 agonist ivuxolimab. This receptor was obtained from an adult with an advanced solid tumor such as melanoma, head and neck, liver or kidney cancer. CDR3: CASSVGLAKVYEQYF. CDR3 DNA: TGTGCCAGCAGCGTAGGACTAGCGAAGGTCTACGAGCAGTACTTC.